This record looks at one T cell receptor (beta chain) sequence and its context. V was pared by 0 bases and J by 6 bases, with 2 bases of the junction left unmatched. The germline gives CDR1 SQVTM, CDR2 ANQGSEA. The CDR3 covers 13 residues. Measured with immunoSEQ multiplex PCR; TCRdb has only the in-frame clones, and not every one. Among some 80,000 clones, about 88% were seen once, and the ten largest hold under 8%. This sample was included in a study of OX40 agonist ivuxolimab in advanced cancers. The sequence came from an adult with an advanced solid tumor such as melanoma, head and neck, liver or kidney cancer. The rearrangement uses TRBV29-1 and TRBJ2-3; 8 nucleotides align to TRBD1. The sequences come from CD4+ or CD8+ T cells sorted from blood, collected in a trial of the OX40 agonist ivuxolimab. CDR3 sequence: CSVEDQGADTQYF. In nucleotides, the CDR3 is TGCAGCGTTGAAGATCAGGGGGCGGATACGCAGTATTTT.